The rows below give T cell receptor beta chains drawn from one sample of a study of control samples from healthy donors and cancer patients. TCRdb keeps only in-frame clones here, not all; method: immunoSEQ multiplex PCR. This table has about 410,000 clones, more than 80% appearing once. Specimen: PBMCs. The receptors were sampled from a man aged 40-50 years with head and neck cancer. The CDR3 runs from the conserved cysteine through the conserved F or W.

>TRBV28|TRBJ1-2
CASSLPGGDKSNYGYTF
>TRBV27|TRBJ2-1
CASSLFFETSGRYEQFF
>TRBV7-9|TRBJ1-1
CASSPPFVGPDYTEAFF
>TRBV5-1|TRBJ2-7
CASSLMEEQYF
>TRBV10-2|TRBJ2-7
CASSESGVRNYEQYF
>TRBV19|TRBJ1-6
CASSSLGGSPLHF
>TRBV19|TRBJ2-1
CASSIWSPIFGQFF
>TRBV28|TRBJ1-1
CASSTRRRGTEAFF
>TRBV5-6|TRBJ2-2
CASSPGLAGPIGELFF
>TRBV11-3|TRBJ2-1
CASSLLGRTNLNEQFF
>TRBV19|TRBJ2-1
CASSISPGQFDEQFF
>TRBV27|TRBJ2-5
CASGRGFGETQYF
>TRBV7-3|TRBJ2-3
CASSPDHGTDTQYF
>TRBV2|TRBJ2-1
CASSPRTSYNEQFF
>TRBV7-2|TRBJ2-7
CASSLDPPYEQYF
>TRBV9|TRBJ2-7
CASSLSGSHEQYF
>TRBV19|TRBJ1-5
CASSTRGDSNQPQHF
>TRBV6-2/TRBV6-3|TRBJ1-2
CASSSPVNYGYTF
>TRBV28|TRBJ2-7
CASSFRLDEQYF
>TRBV4-3|TRBJ1-2
CASSHPRGYGYTF
>TRBV11-2|TRBJ2-5
CASSRTFQETQYF
>TRBV11-2|TRBJ1-6
CASSLTGTGIDSPLHF
>TRBV6-2/TRBV6-3|TRBJ1-3
CASSYVASGNTIYF
>TRBV28|TRBJ2-1
CASKTGGPYNEQFF
>TRBV5-3|TRBJ2-2
CRGQADTGELFF
>TRBV7-6|TRBJ2-7
CASSLYFRREQYF
>TRBV7-2|TRBJ2-7
CASSLSLSAGPGGYEQYF